This TCR beta chain stems from a study of T cell responses to AZD1222 COVID-19 vaccine. Study-level findings and limits: There were mostly white British donors and more females than males, and clonal diversity was possibly underestimated. Baseline seropositivity characterized only six or seven AZD1222 recipients. Without day 14 samples, only post-peak T cell repertoires were studied. Of spike-specific TCRs, nearly half reportedly target regions left unmutated in variants.

Turning to this clone: Its specificity is not known.

The repertoire was sequenced with immunoSEQ multiplex PCR; TCRdb's copy has only in-frame clones and lacks some. The sample yields around 100,000 clones, around 90% seen once. This CDR3 is built from 13 residues. Germline CDR1 and CDR2: MNHEY and SVGAGI. Trimming cost V 6 bases and J 6 bases; bases outside gene matches: 5. The rearrangement uses TRBV6-5 and TRBJ2-7, with 10 nucleotides matching TRBD1. Sequencing was performed on peripheral blood, taken 28 days after the second AZD1222 dose. The TCR sequence derives from an adult who received the AZD1222 COVID-19 vaccine. The CDR3 DNA reads as TGTGCCAGCAGATGGGACAGGGGAGGCGAGCAGTACTTC. Translating it yields CASRWDRGGEQYF.